The rows below give T cell receptor beta chains drawn from one sample of a study of vaccination and CD4 T cells after COVID-19. TCRdb itself ran the PCR reads through MiXCR, one entry per CDR3 protein. The sample includes around 21,000 distinct CDR3 sequences, 60% seen only once; the top ten take 8% to 9%. These TCRs are of unknown antigen specificity. The specimen comprised CD4+ T cells from blood, cultured in vitro, sampled after SARS-CoV-2 vaccination. These receptors all come from a human donor who had recovered from COVID-19. CDR3s include the opening cysteine and the closing phenylalanine or tryptophan. Fields, in order: clone size, D gene, J gene, V gene, CDR3 protein, CDR3 DNA. A D gene is named only where the DNA matches it firmly. Size is stated for part of the rows, as once, few or many counts, or as a class when the clone is expanded.

clone size: few; D gene: .; J gene: TRBJ1-5; V gene: TRBV20-1; CDR3 protein: CSARPDYTYQPQHF; CDR3 DNA: TGCAGTGCTAGACCCGACTACACCTATCAGCCCCAGCATTTT
clone size: .; D gene: TRBD1; J gene: TRBJ1-1; V gene: TRBV6-2/TRBV6-3; CDR3 protein: CASSDGTGGNTEAFF; CDR3 DNA: TGTGCCAGCAGTGATGGGACAGGGGGGAACACTGAAGCTTTCTTT
clone size: few; D gene: .; J gene: TRBJ2-5; V gene: TRBV5-4; CDR3 protein: CASSLGVSNQETQYF; CDR3 DNA: TGTGCCAGCAGCTTGGGCGTTAGCAACCAAGAGACCCAGTACTTC
clone size: .; D gene: TRBD1; J gene: TRBJ1-1; V gene: TRBV2; CDR3 protein: CASSGPGQTNTEAFF; CDR3 DNA: TGTGCCAGCAGTGGACCGGGACAGACTAACACTGAAGCTTTCTTT
clone size: .; D gene: .; J gene: TRBJ1-5; V gene: TRBV12-3/TRBV12-4; CDR3 protein: CASSPRGGNQPQHF; CDR3 DNA: TGTGCCAGCAGTCCTAGGGGAGGCAATCAGCCCCAGCATTTT
clone size: .; D gene: .; J gene: TRBJ2-7; V gene: TRBV7-2; CDR3 protein: CASSSPTKRAAGEQYF; CDR3 DNA: TGTGCCAGCAGCTCGCCAACGAAGAGGGCGGCGGGCGAGCAGTACTTC
clone size: .; D gene: .; J gene: TRBJ2-2; V gene: TRBV6-1; CDR3 protein: CAISDPRVGTGELFF; CDR3 DNA: TGTGCCATCAGTGACCCCAGGGTAGGGACCGGGGAGCTGTTTTTT
clone size: .; D gene: .; J gene: TRBJ1-2; V gene: TRBV6-1; CDR3 protein: CASSVIVQPLGRDGYTF; CDR3 DNA: TGTGCCAGCAGTGTGATCGTCCAACCTTTAGGGAGGGATGGCTACACCTTC
clone size: once; D gene: .; J gene: TRBJ1-5; V gene: TRBV28; CDR3 protein: CASSPPDRGVSQPQHF; CDR3 DNA: TGTGCCAGCAGTCCCCCGGACAGAGGTGTTAGTCAGCCCCAGCATTTT
clone size: .; D gene: .; J gene: TRBJ1-1; V gene: TRBV10-3; CDR3 protein: CTISVKPEAEAFF; CDR3 DNA: TGTACCATCAGTGTCAAACCGGAGGCTGAAGCTTTCTTT
clone size: .; D gene: .; J gene: TRBJ1-2; V gene: TRBV20-1; CDR3 protein: CSARDAQKSNYGYTF; CDR3 DNA: TGCAGTGCTAGAGACGCACAGAAATCTAACTATGGCTACACCTTC
clone size: .; D gene: .; J gene: TRBJ2-7; V gene: TRBV7-2; CDR3 protein: CASSLAQDRYQNF; CDR3 DNA: TGTGCCAGCAGCTTAGCGCAGGATAGATACCAGAACTTC
clone size: few; D gene: .; J gene: TRBJ1-5; V gene: TRBV10-3; CDR3 protein: CAISESIGGGFGQPQHF; CDR3 DNA: TGTGCCATCAGTGAGTCAATAGGAGGGGGTTTTGGTCAGCCCCAGCATTTT
clone size: few; D gene: .; J gene: TRBJ1-1; V gene: TRBV20-1; CDR3 protein: CSALPDYTEAFF; CDR3 DNA: TGCAGTGCTCTTCCGGATTACACTGAAGCTTTCTTT
clone size: .; D gene: .; J gene: TRBJ2-2; V gene: TRBV11-3; CDR3 protein: CASGTTNTGELFF; CDR3 DNA: TGTGCCAGCGGGACAACGAACACCGGGGAGCTGTTTTTT
clone size: few; D gene: .; J gene: TRBJ2-6; V gene: TRBV4-1; CDR3 protein: CASSQDSVRGANVLTF; CDR3 DNA: TGCGCCAGCAGCCAAGATTCGGTTAGGGGGGCCAACGTCCTGACTTTC
clone size: .; D gene: .; J gene: TRBJ1-5; V gene: TRBV19; CDR3 protein: CASSTSLRGSNQPQHF; CDR3 DNA: TGTGCCAGTAGTACCTCCCTAAGGGGTAGCAATCAGCCCCAGCATTTT
clone size: .; D gene: TRBD1; J gene: TRBJ1-2; V gene: TRBV5-3; CDR3 protein: CASSPGQLYGYTF; CDR3 DNA: TGTGCCAGCAGCCCGGGACAGCTCTATGGCTACACCTTC
clone size: few; D gene: TRBD2; J gene: TRBJ2-5; V gene: TRBV20-1; CDR3 protein: CSADGTSSQETQYF; CDR3 DNA: TGCAGTGCTGACGGGACTAGCTCCCAAGAGACCCAGTACTTC
clone size: few; D gene: TRBD1; J gene: TRBJ1-1; V gene: TRBV6-1; CDR3 protein: CASSRGQGAQGTEAFF; CDR3 DNA: TGTGCCAGCAGCCGGGGACAGGGGGCGCAGGGAACTGAAGCTTTCTTT
clone size: .; D gene: .; J gene: TRBJ2-3; V gene: TRBV18; CDR3 protein: CASSPLSSQTTDTQYF; CDR3 DNA: TGTGCCAGCTCACCTCTATCCTCCCAGACCACAGATACGCAGTATTTT
clone size: .; D gene: TRBD1; J gene: TRBJ2-6; V gene: TRBV7-2; CDR3 protein: CASSRDRSSGANVLTF; CDR3 DNA: TGTGCCAGCAGTCGGGACAGAAGCTCTGGGGCCAACGTCCTGACTTTC
clone size: .; D gene: .; J gene: TRBJ1-1; V gene: TRBV27; CDR3 protein: CASSLRQSGNTEAFF; CDR3 DNA: TGTGCCAGCAGTTTGCGACAGTCCGGGAACACTGAAGCTTTCTTT
clone size: .; D gene: TRBD1; J gene: TRBJ2-6; V gene: TRBV7-3; CDR3 protein: CASSPTGAGANVLTF; CDR3 DNA: TGTGCCAGCAGCCCTACAGGGGCAGGGGCCAACGTCCTGACTTTC
clone size: few; D gene: TRBD1; J gene: TRBJ1-5; V gene: TRBV6-1; CDR3 protein: CASSGPGQPQPQHF; CDR3 DNA: TGTGCTAGCAGTGGACCGGGACAGCCTCAGCCCCAGCATTTT
clone size: .; D gene: .; J gene: TRBJ1-1; V gene: TRBV28; CDR3 protein: CASRQGGTEAFF; CDR3 DNA: TGTGCCAGCAGACAGGGTGGGACTGAAGCTTTCTTT
clone size: .; D gene: TRBD1; J gene: TRBJ1-1; V gene: TRBV20-1; CDR3 protein: CSARDRVNTEAFF; CDR3 DNA: TGCAGTGCTAGGGACAGGGTGAACACTGAAGCTTTCTTT
clone size: few; D gene: TRBD1; J gene: TRBJ1-1; V gene: TRBV11-3; CDR3 protein: CASSSGTGGSTEAFF; CDR3 DNA: TGTGCCAGCAGCTCGGGGACAGGGGGAAGTACTGAAGCTTTCTTT
clone size: .; D gene: TRBD1; J gene: TRBJ2-1; V gene: TRBV7-8; CDR3 protein: CASRGTGGFYNEQFF; CDR3 DNA: TGTGCCAGCAGAGGAACAGGGGGGTTCTACAATGAGCAGTTCTTC
clone size: .; D gene: .; J gene: TRBJ2-5; V gene: TRBV10-2; CDR3 protein: CASSGQGGETQYF; CDR3 DNA: TGCGCCAGCAGTGGTCAGGGCGGAGAGACCCAGTACTTC
clone size: .; D gene: TRBD2; J gene: TRBJ2-5; V gene: TRBV6-2/TRBV6-3; CDR3 protein: CASSYGRGGLSQETQYF; CDR3 DNA: TGTGCCAGCAGTTACGGGCGGGGGGGCCTGTCCCAAGAGACCCAGTACTTC
clone size: .; D gene: TRBD1; J gene: TRBJ2-7; V gene: TRBV6-5; CDR3 protein: CASSYGGRTGATYEQYF; CDR3 DNA: TGTGCCAGCAGTTACGGGGGTCGGACAGGGGCTACCTACGAGCAGTACTTC
clone size: .; D gene: .; J gene: TRBJ2-7; V gene: TRBV12-3/TRBV12-4; CDR3 protein: CASSLGSSGYEQYF; CDR3 DNA: TGTGCCAGCAGTTTGGGGAGTAGTGGGTACGAGCAGTACTTC
clone size: .; D gene: .; J gene: TRBJ1-6; V gene: TRBV6-5; CDR3 protein: CASSYSDTASYNSPLHF; CDR3 DNA: TGTGCCAGCAGTTACTCGGACACTGCGTCCTATAATTCACCCCTCCACTTT
clone size: .; D gene: TRBD1; J gene: TRBJ2-5; V gene: TRBV19; CDR3 protein: CASSIDTGQGATQYF; CDR3 DNA: TGTGCCAGTAGTATAGATACCGGACAGGGGGCGACCCAGTACTTC
clone size: few; D gene: TRBD1; J gene: TRBJ1-1; V gene: TRBV6-1; CDR3 protein: CASSLQGVENTEAFF; CDR3 DNA: TGTGCCAGCAGCCTACAGGGGGTAGAGAACACTGAAGCTTTCTTT
clone size: .; D gene: .; J gene: TRBJ1-1; V gene: TRBV20-1; CDR3 protein: CSAAEGGNTEAFF; CDR3 DNA: TGCAGTGCGGCCGAAGGGGGGAACACTGAAGCTTTCTTT
clone size: .; D gene: .; J gene: TRBJ1-1; V gene: TRBV6-1; CDR3 protein: CASHTSENTEAFF; CDR3 DNA: TGTGCCAGCCACACATCAGAGAACACTGAAGCTTTCTTT
clone size: few; D gene: .; J gene: TRBJ2-5; V gene: TRBV7-2; CDR3 protein: CASSLDPGAGGYQETQYF; CDR3 DNA: TGTGCCAGCAGCTTAGATCCGGGGGCAGGGGGGTACCAAGAGACCCAGTACTTC
clone size: few; D gene: .; J gene: TRBJ1-1; V gene: TRBV6-1; CDR3 protein: CASSPDPGRTEAFF; CDR3 DNA: TGTGCCAGCAGTCCGGACCCAGGGAGAACTGAAGCTTTCTTT
clone size: .; D gene: TRBD2; J gene: TRBJ2-3; V gene: TRBV27; CDR3 protein: CASSLLAGGRTDTQYF; CDR3 DNA: TGTGCCAGCAGTTTGCTAGCGGGAGGCCGCACAGATACGCAGTATTTT
clone size: .; D gene: TRBD2; J gene: TRBJ2-5; V gene: TRBV27; CDR3 protein: CASRPGLAGGQETQYF; CDR3 DNA: TGTGCCAGCAGGCCGGGACTAGCGGGAGGGCAAGAGACCCAGTACTTC
clone size: .; D gene: TRBD1; J gene: TRBJ1-5; V gene: TRBV6-2/TRBV6-3; CDR3 protein: CAGGTGWSQPQHF; CDR3 DNA: TGTGCCGGAGGGACAGGGTGGAGTCAGCCCCAGCATTTT
clone size: .; D gene: TRBD1; J gene: TRBJ2-7; V gene: TRBV20-1; CDR3 protein: CSARGTTGGRGLYEQYF; CDR3 DNA: TGCAGTGCTAGAGGTACCACAGGGGGCAGAGGTCTCTACGAGCAGTACTTC
clone size: .; D gene: .; J gene: TRBJ1-1; V gene: TRBV27; CDR3 protein: CASSIDRAARGKAFF; CDR3 DNA: TGTGCCAGCAGTATAGACCGGGCCGCCCGAGGTAAGGCTTTCTTT
clone size: .; D gene: .; J gene: TRBJ1-1; V gene: TRBV27; CDR3 protein: CASGQGGNLMNTEAFF; CDR3 DNA: TGTGCCAGCGGCCAGGGAGGCAATCTCATGAACACTGAAGCTTTCTTT
clone size: once; D gene: TRBD1; J gene: TRBJ2-7; V gene: TRBV27; CDR3 protein: CASSPVGTASYEQYF; CDR3 DNA: TGTGCCAGCAGTCCGGTCGGGACAGCCTCCTACGAGCAGTACTTT